This T cell receptor beta chain was recovered during a study of shared clonotypes between healthy human individuals. Study background: The study drew on two women and three men aged 18 to 49 as donors.

Sorted-subset replicate PCRs used about 200 ng DNA, about 30,000 T cell genomes. Clones were read by immunoSEQ multiplex PCR, and TCRdb kept only the in-frame ones, dropping some. Of some 2.3 million clones in the sample, 90% to 95% were seen once. Notes on this clone: Its antigen is not identified.

General observations from the study: Naive CD4 clonotypes overlapped across a few donors at about 5%.

Sequenced material: naive CD4+ T cells from PBMCs. Subset noted: CD45RA+ positively selected. This TCR derives from a man aged 18-30 years in good health. Some clones in this sample may be carry-over from other donors' samples.

The CDR3, as DNA: TGTGCCAGCAGCCCCTCGGGAGGTGGGCAGTATTTT. Amino acid sequence: CASSPSGGGQYF. The rearrangement uses TRBV7-9 and TRBJ2-3, with 7 bases that match TRBD2. The CDR3 is made up of 12 amino acids. J gave up 11 bases and V 5 bases, and 7 bases lay outside the gene matches. Germline CDR1 SEHNR, CDR2 FQNEAQ (reference sequence). Full variable domain (outside the CDR3, taken from reference TRBV7-9 and TRBJ2-3): DTGVSQNPRHKITKRGQNVTFRCDPISEHNRLYWYRQTLGQGPEFLTYFQNEAQLEKSRLLSDRFSAERPKGSFSTLEIQRTEQGDSAMYLCASSPSGGGQYFGPGTRLTVL.